This T cell receptor (beta chain) was captured by sequencing in a study of human versus mouse CDR3 diversity and MHC coevolution (dated by TCRdb to about 2017). Concerning the study at large: The immunoSEQ assay was reported to detect one in 200,000 T cells and to minimize multiplex PCR amplification bias. Valid reads per sample ranged from about 0.6 x 10^7 to 1.8 x 10^7 across mouse and human samples. Human naive CD4 T cell repertoires were used as a reference for TCR selection on multiple MHC II alleles and were compared with human-TCR-locus transgenic mice carrying single MHC II. Three healthy volunteer blood donors were included in the human cohort, with one aged 30 to 40, one aged 40 to 50 and one aged 60 to 69 at collection.

Turning to this clone: The specificity of this receptor is unknown. The sample holds no much larger clone one base away, and base qualities are not on file.

Fluorescence-activated cell sorting was used to pull naive CD4 T cells, meaning cells that were CD45RO-negative and CD62L-positive, out of the PBMCs. About 50 ml of fresh peripheral blood was drawn per donor, and PBMCs were isolated by Ficoll density centrifugation. All samples were sorted on a FACSAria III instrument and reached purity above 95%. The QIAGEN blood and tissue kit was used to extract genomic DNA from sorted cells, and the DNA was quantified on a NanoDrop 1000. Deep sequencing and quantification of TCR alpha and beta chains were performed on the immunoSEQ platform by multiplex PCR of genomic DNA. Under the source paper's analysis protocol: IMGT gene and region definitions were used for annotation of the TCR sequences. As a stand-in for the preselection repertoire, out-of-frame rearrangements were used and set against in-frame clonotypes. The iCHAO1 estimator supplied with the immunoSEQ platform was used to estimate repertoire size. Clonal inequality was measured with a Gini index on in-frame amino acid clonotypes, based on the Lorenz curve. The intersect function of the R package tcR was used to count shared clonotypes, and the Jaccard index was used to score similarity. Principal component analysis of V, J and V-J usage frequencies was run with the R prcomp function without normalization. TCRdb mirrors the immuneACCESS table, restricted to in-frame sequences. Some clones are absent from its copies; in checked studies, under half trace to an unresolved V gene, and the reason for the others is unknown. The DNA was the basis for D and trimming; V, J and clone size are from that table. The sample yields fewer than 80,000 clones; around 90% were counted once. 0.15% of the sample goes to the ten largest clones.

What the research found in general, with its limitations: Repertoire diversity was not regarded as directly comparable between humans and mice because human T cells were selected on roughly 6 MHC II alleles. On average, humans had more CDR3 deletions and insertions than mice, indicating greater exonuclease and TdT activity. The largest TCR beta repertoire according to iCHAO1 estimates belonged to humans, at 1.5 million to 2 million clonotypes, a result attributed likely to selection by multiple MHC II molecules. Among all the groups compared, the lowest clonal inequality scores came from most of the three human donors.

Trimmed from V: 5 bases; trimmed from J: 11 bases; junction bases lacking a gene match: 13. There are 14 amino acids in the CDR3, from cysteine to phenylalanine inclusive. The kept DNA is CDR3 alone, 42 bases in frame from the first base. Reading the germline V gene (reference sequence) gives CDR1 LNHDA and CDR2 SQIVND. The sequence was collected from a person between 25 and 75 years old in good health. The chain links TRBV19 with TRBJ1-2, with 8 central nucleotides matching TRBD1. Sequencing was performed on naive CD4+ T cells from blood. The cell subset or site label, as the study defines it: CD45RO-negative CD62L-positive naive CD4 T cells. The CDR3 sequence is CASSPRPGQESYTF. The bases read TGTGCCAGTAGTCCCCGTCCGGGACAGGAATCGTACACCTTC.